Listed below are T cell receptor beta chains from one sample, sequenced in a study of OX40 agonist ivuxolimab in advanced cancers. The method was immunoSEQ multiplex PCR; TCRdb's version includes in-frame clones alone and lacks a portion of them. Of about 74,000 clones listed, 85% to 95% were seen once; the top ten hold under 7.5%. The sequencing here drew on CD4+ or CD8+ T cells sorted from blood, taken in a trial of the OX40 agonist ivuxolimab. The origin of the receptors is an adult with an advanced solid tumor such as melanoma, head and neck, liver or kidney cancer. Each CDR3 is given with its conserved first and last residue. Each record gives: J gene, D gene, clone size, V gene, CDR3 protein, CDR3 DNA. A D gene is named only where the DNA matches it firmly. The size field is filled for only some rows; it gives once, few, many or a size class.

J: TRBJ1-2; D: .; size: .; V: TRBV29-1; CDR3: CSVVSTVGGYGYTF; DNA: TGCAGCGTTGTCTCTACCGTCGGCGGCTATGGCTACACCTTC
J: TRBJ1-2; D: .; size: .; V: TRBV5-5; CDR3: CASSQEDRYLDGYTF; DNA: TGTGCCAGCAGCCAAGAAGACAGGTACCTGGATGGCTACACCTTC
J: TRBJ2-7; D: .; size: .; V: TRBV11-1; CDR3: CASSFPPAYEQYF; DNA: TGTGCCAGCAGCTTCCCACCCGCCTACGAGCAGTACTTC
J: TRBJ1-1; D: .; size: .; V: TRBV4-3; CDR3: CASSQGTGSSTEAFF; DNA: TGCGCCAGCAGCCAGGGGACGGGAAGTAGCACTGAAGCTTTCTTT
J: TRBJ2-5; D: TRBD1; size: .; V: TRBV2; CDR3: CASRTFDRESLETQYF; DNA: TGTGCCAGCAGGACCTTCGACAGGGAATCCTTAGAGACCCAGTACTTC
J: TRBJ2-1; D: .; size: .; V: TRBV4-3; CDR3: CASSQGASEQFF; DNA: TGCGCCAGCAGCCAAGGCGCATCTGAGCAGTTCTTC
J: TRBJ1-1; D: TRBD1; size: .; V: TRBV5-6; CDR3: CASSLGFRDRDNTEAFF; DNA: TGTGCCAGCAGCTTGGGATTCCGGGACAGGGACAACACTGAAGCTTTCTTT
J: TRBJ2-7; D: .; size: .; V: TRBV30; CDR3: CAWSVDGPYEQYF; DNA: TGTGCCTGGAGTGTGGACGGGCCCTACGAGCAGTACTTC
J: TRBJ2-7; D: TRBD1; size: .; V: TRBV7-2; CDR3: CASSWGQGSPYEQYF; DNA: TGTGCCAGCAGCTGGGGACAGGGTTCCCCCTACGAGCAGTACTTC
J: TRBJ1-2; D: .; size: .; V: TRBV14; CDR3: CASSQTHGAYGYTF; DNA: TGTGCCAGCAGCCAAACCCACGGGGCCTATGGCTACACCTTC
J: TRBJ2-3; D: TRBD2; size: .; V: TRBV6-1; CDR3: CASSQTSATDTQYF; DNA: TGTGCCAGCAGTCAGACTAGCGCAACAGATACGCAGTATTTT
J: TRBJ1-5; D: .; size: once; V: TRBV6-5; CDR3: CASSYGGNQPQHF; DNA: TGTGCCAGCAGTTACGGGGGTAATCAGCCCCAGCATTTT
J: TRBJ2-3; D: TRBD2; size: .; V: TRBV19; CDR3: CASSMGLAGGPTDTQYF; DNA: TGTGCCAGTAGTATGGGACTAGCGGGGGGGCCTACAGATACGCAGTATTTT
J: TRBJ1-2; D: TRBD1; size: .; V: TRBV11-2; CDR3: CASSSPGQPLQYGYGYTF; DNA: TGTGCCAGCAGCTCCCCGGGACAGCCTTTACAGTATGGGTATGGCTACACCTTC
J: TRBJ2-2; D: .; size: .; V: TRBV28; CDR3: CASSADTGELFF; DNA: TGTGCCAGCAGTGCGGACACCGGGGAGCTGTTTTTT
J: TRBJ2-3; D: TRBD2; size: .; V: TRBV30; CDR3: CAWGGLGISTDTQYF; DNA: TGTGCCTGGGGAGGACTAGGGATCAGCACAGATACGCAGTATTTT
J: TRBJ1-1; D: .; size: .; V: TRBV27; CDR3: CASSFGSEAFF; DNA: TGTGCCAGCAGTTTCGGCTCTGAAGCTTTCTTT
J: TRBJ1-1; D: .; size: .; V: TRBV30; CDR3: CAWSALPAFF; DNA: TGTGCCTGGAGTGCCTTGCCAGCTTTCTTT
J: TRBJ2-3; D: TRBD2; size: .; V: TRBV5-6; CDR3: CASSLETSGDTDTQYF; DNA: TGTGCCAGCAGCTTGGAGACTAGCGGGGACACAGATACGCAGTATTTT
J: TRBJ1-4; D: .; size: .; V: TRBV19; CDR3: CATRQATNEKLFF; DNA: TGTGCCACGCGACAGGCAACTAATGAAAAACTGTTTTTT
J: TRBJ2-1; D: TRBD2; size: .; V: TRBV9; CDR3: CASSVGLAGVEQFF; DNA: TGTGCCAGCAGCGTAGGTTTAGCGGGGGTTGAGCAGTTCTTC
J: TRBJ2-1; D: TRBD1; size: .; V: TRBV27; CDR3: CASSFGTEYNEQFF; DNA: TGTGCCAGCAGTTTTGGGACAGAGTACAATGAGCAGTTCTTC
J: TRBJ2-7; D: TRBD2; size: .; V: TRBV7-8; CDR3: CASSTSGSYEQYF; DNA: TGTGCCAGTTCGACTAGCGGGAGTTACGAGCAGTACTTC
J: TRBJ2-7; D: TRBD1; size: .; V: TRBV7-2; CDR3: CASSVTGDEQYF; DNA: TGTGCCAGCAGCGTTACAGGGGACGAGCAGTACTTC
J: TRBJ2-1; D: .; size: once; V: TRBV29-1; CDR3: CSVEGGPGIEHNEQFF; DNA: TGCAGCGTTGAAGGGGGCCCAGGTATTGAGCACAATGAGCAGTTCTTC
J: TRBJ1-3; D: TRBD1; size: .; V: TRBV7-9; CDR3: CARSIKIDRGPGGNTIYF; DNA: TGTGCCAGGAGCATTAAAATCGACAGGGGGCCGGGTGGAAACACCATATATTTT
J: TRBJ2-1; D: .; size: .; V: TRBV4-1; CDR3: CASSQDPTGKRNEQFF; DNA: TGCGCCAGCAGCCAAGATCCCACGGGAAAGAGAAATGAGCAGTTCTTC
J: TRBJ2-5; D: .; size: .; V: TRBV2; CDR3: CASSEWGGGLEETQYF; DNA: TGTGCCAGCAGTGAATGGGGGGGCGGACTGGAAGAGACCCAGTACTTC
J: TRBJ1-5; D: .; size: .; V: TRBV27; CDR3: CASSLGLNQPQHF; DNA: TGTGCCAGCAGTCTCGGTTTAAATCAGCCCCAGCATTTT
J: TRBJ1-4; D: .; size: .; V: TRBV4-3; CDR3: CASSQDRTGEKLFF; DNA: TGCGCCAGCAGCCAAGATAGGACGGGTGAAAAACTGTTTTTT
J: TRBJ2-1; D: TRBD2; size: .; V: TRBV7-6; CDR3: CASSLSGRGVLGNEQFF; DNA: TGTGCCAGCAGCTTAAGTGGTCGGGGGGTATTGGGCAATGAGCAGTTCTTC
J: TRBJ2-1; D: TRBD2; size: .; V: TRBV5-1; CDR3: CASSLASGGLAMEWFF; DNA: TGCGCCAGCAGCCTGGCTAGTGGAGGACTAGCCATGGAGTGGTTCTTC
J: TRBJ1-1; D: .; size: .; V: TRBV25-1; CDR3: CASYIGPKAFF; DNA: TGTGCCAGCTATATCGGGCCTAAAGCTTTCTTT
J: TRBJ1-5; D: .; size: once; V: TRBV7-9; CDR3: CASSLEHQPQHF; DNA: TGTGCCAGCAGCTTAGAGCATCAGCCCCAGCATTTT
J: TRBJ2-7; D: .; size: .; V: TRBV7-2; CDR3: CASSSPGHHYEQYF; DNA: TGTGCCAGCAGCTCCCCGGGACACCACTACGAGCAGTACTTC
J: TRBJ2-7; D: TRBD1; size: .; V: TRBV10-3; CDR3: CAISVTGGHEQYF; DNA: TGTGCCATCAGTGTGACAGGGGGTCACGAGCAGTACTTC
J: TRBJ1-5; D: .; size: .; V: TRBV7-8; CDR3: CASSLASTRGEPQHF; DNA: TGTGCCAGCAGCTTAGCTTCCACTCGGGGAGAGCCCCAGCATTTT
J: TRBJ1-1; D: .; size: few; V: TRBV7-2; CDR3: CASSLLNTEAFF; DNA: TGTGCCAGCAGCTTACTGAACACTGAAGCTTTCTTT
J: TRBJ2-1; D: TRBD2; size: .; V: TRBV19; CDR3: CASSIGLAGYNEQFF; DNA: TGTGCCAGTAGTATAGGGCTAGCGGGGTACAATGAGCAGTTCTTC
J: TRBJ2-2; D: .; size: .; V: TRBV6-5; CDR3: CASSLQTGTGELFF; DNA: TGTGCCAGCAGTCTTCAGACGGGCACCGGGGAGCTGTTTTTT
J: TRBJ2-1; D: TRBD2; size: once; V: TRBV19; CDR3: CASRLAGGPNEQFF; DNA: TGTGCCAGTAGATTAGCGGGAGGGCCCAATGAGCAGTTCTTC
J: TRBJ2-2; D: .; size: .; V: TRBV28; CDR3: CASSLDRTGELFF; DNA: TGTGCCAGCAGTTTAGATAGGACCGGGGAGCTGTTTTTT
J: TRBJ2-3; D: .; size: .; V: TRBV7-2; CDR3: CASSPEGLPNPDTQYF; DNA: TGTGCCAGCAGTCCAGAGGGTCTGCCTAACCCGGATACGCAGTATTTT
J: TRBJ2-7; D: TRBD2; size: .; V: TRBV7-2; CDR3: CASSLRLAGGPSLEQYF; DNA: TGTGCCAGCAGCTTGAGACTAGCGGGAGGGCCCTCGCTCGAGCAGTACTTC
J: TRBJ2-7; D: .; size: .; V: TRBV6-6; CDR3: CASSYREGEVEQYF; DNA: TGTGCCAGCAGTTACCGTGAGGGGGAGGTCGAGCAGTACTTC
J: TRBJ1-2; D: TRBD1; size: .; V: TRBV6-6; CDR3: CASSPNRGSNYGYTF; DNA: TGTGCCAGCAGTCCAAACAGGGGGAGTAACTATGGCTACACCTTC
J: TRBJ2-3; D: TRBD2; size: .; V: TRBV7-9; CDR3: CASSFLTMVAGIADTQYF; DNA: TGTGCCAGCAGCTTTCTCACTATGGTAGCGGGGATTGCAGATACGCAGTATTTT
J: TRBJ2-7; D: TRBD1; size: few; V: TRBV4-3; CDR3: CASSRGQGRYEQYF; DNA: TGCGCCAGCAGCCGGGGACAGGGGAGGTACGAGCAGTACTTC
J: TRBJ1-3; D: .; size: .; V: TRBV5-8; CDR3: CASSLSGRQNGPGNTIYF; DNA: TGTGCCAGCAGCTTGTCCGGCCGCCAGAATGGGCCTGGAAACACCATATATTTT
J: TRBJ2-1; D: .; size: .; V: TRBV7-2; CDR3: CASSLQASYNEQFF; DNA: TGTGCCAGTAGCTTACAAGCCTCCTACAATGAGCAGTTCTTC
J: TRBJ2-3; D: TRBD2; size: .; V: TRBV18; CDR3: CASSPPIGLAGTSTDTQYF; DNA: TGTGCCAGCTCACCACCCATAGGACTAGCGGGAACTAGCACAGATACGCAGTATTTT
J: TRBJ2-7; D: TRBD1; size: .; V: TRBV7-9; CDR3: CASSMRTGRTYEQYF; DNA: TGTGCCAGCAGCATGAGGACAGGGCGAACCTACGAGCAGTACTTC
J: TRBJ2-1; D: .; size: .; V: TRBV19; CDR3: CASSIVAAPKYNEQFF; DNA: TGTGCCAGTAGTATAGTAGCCGCGCCCAAATACAATGAGCAGTTCTTC
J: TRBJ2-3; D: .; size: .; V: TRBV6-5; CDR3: CASSSGLATTQYF; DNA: TGTGCCAGCAGTTCCGGTCTCGCCACCACGCAGTATTTT
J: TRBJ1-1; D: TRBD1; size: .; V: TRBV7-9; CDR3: CASSLAGQGYEAFF; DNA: TGTGCCAGCAGCTTAGCCGGACAGGGATATGAAGCTTTCTTT
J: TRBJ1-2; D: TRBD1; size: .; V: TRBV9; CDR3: CASSPEGTGREGYTF; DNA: TGTGCCAGCAGCCCCGAGGGGACAGGGAGGGAGGGCTACACCTTC
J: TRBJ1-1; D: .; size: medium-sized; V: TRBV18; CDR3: CASSEEGTEAFF; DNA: TGTGCCAGCTCCGAGGAGGGGACTGAAGCTTTCTTT
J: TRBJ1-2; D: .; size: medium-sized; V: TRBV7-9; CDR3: CASSPGGDYGYTF; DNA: TGTGCCAGCAGCCCTGGGGGGGATTATGGCTACACCTTC
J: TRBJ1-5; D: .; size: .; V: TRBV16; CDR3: CASSSLEVNQPQHF; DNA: TGTGCCAGCAGCTCACTAGAAGTCAATCAGCCCCAGCATTTT